This TCR beta chain was retrieved from a study of graft-versus-host responses after intestinal transplantation. At the level of the study: Grafts were multivisceral, liver-intestinal, or isolated intestinal. Following induction with anti-thymocyte globulin, all recipients were given tacrolimus and steroids for approximately three years.

Libraries were prepared by immunoSEQ multiplex PCR; TCRdb keeps only in-frame clonotypes and omits some of them. The table shows about 110,000 clones, with 90% to 95% occurring only once. Concerning this clone: The antigen remains unidentified.

Trimming removed 7 bases from V and 7 bases from J; junction bases left unmatched: 11. This CDR3 has 15 residues. In germline, CDR1 is SGHRS, CDR2 YFSETQ. Overall study results and limits: Some GvH clones were seen earlier in gut or blood, suggesting intestinal origin. Where graft-donor T cell macrochimerism was present, patients had high graft-versus-host to host-versus-graft clonal ratios in allografts.

Sequences were derived from unstimulated CD8+ T cells sorted from spleen or lymph node cells, sampled before intestinal transplant. The chain employs TRBV5-1 and TRBJ2-2; 9 bases are a match to TRBD2. The TCR originated in a human donor who received an intestinal transplant. The CDR3 DNA follows: TGCGCCAGCCAATTCGAGCGGGAGGTTGGCGGGGAGCTGTTTTTT. It encodes CASQFEREVGGELFF.